The following is a TCR beta chain sequence with its context. Its antigen is as yet unknown. The record originates from a study of T cells after posttransplantation cyclophosphamide. Broader study findings: TRB clonality was highly associated with recipient CMV seropositivity and reactivation.

Produced via immunoSEQ multiplex PCR; TCRdb's table is partial and in-frame only. The data contain 30,000 to 40,000 clones, around 90% of them seen just once; the ten biggest clones take up under 15%. This CDR3 region has 17 residues. Germline CDR1 LNHDA, CDR2 SQIVND (reference sequence). Trimming pared 0 bases from V and 3 bases from J, leaving 15 bases between. This receptor was obtained from a woman between 40 and 50 years old with a blood cancer, CMV-positive, and with a related stem cell donor. This sequence joins TRBV19 and TRBJ1-5, with D perhaps matching TRBD1 (5 bases). Sequenced sample: PBMCs. The CDR3 DNA reads as TGTGCCAGTAGTATAGATCTCGGAGGGGCCGTCAATCAGCCCCAGCATTTT. Translation gives CASSIDLGGAVNQPQHF.